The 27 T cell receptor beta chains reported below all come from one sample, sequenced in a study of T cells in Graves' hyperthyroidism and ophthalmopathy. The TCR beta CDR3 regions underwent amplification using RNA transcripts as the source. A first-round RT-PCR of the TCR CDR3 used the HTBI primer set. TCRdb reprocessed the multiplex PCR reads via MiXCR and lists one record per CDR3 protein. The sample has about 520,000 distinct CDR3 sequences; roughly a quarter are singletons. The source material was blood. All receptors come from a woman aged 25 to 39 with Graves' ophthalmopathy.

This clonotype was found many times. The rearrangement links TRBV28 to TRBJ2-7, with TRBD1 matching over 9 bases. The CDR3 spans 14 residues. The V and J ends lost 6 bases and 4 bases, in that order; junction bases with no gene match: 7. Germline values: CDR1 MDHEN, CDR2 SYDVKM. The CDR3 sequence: CASSLGQGKYEQYF. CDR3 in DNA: TGTGCCAGCAGCCTGGGACAGGGAAAGTACGAGCAGTACTTC.

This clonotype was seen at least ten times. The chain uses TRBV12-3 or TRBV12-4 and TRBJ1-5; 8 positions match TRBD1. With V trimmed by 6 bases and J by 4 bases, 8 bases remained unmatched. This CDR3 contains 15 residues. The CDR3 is CASSPVHRGNQPQHF. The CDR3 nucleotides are TGTGCCAGCAGCCCTGTCCACAGGGGGAATCAGCCCCAGCATTTT.

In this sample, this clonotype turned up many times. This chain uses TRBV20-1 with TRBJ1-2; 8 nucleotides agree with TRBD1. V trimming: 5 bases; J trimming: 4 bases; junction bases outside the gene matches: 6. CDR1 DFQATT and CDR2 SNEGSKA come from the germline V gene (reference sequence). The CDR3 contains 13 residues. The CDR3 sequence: CSAAGGMVYGYTF. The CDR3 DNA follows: TGCAGTGCTGCAGGGGGCATGGTCTATGGCTACACCTTC.

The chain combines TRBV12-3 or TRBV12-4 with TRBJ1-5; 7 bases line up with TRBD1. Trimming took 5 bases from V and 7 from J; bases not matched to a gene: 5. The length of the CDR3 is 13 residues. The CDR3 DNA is TGTGCCAGCAGTAGGGGGCAGGGCCAGCCCCAGCATTTT. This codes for CASSRGQGQPQHF.

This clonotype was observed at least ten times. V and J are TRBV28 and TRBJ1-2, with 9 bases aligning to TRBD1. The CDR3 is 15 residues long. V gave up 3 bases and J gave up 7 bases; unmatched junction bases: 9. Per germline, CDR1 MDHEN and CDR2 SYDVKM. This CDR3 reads CASSLPGTGKAGYTF. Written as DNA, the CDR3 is TGTGCCAGCAGTTTGCCCGGGACAGGGAAGGCTGGCTACACCTTC.

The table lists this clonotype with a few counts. In DNA form, the CDR3 reads TGTGCCACCAGTGATTCCTCTCCCGGGACAGGTGCCGGCTACACCTTC. This encodes CATSDSSPGTGAGYTF. The chain uses TRBV24-1 and TRBJ1-2, with 8 positions matching TRBD1. This CDR3 is built from 16 residues. In germline, CDR1 is KGHDR, CDR2 SFDVKD. J lost 8 bases, V lost 2 bases, and 12 bases had no gene match.

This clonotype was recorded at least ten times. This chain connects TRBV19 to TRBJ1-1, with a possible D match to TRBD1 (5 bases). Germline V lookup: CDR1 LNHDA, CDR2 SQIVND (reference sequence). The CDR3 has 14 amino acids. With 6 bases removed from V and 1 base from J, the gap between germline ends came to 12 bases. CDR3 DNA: TGTGCCAGTAGAAATATCAGGGAGAACACTGAAGCTTTCTTT. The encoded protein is CASRNIRENTEAFF.

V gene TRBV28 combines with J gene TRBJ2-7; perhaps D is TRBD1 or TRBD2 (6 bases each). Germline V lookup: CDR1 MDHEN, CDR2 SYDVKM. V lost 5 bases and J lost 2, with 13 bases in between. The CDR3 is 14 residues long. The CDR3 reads CASSALGGTYEQYF. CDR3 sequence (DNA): TGTGCCAGCAGTGCCCTAGGGGGGACCTACGAGCAGTACTTC.

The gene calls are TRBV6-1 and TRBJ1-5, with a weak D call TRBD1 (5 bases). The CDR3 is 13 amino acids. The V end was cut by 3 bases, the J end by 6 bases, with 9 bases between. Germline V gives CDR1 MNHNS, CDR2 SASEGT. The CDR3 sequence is CASSDRDGQPQHF. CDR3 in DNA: TGTGCCAGCAGTGACAGGGATGGTCAGCCCCAGCATTTT.

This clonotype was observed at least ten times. The CDR3 spells CASSPSGTGGQETQYF. In nucleotides, the CDR3 is TGTGCCAGCAGCCCATCCGGGACAGGGGGACAAGAGACCCAGTACTTC. The chain employs TRBV6-5 and TRBJ2-5, with TRBD1 matching 11 bases. CDR3 length: 16 amino acids. V shed 6 bases and J 2 bases; nucleotides not matched to a gene: 8. Per germline, CDR1 MNHEY and CDR2 SVGAGI.

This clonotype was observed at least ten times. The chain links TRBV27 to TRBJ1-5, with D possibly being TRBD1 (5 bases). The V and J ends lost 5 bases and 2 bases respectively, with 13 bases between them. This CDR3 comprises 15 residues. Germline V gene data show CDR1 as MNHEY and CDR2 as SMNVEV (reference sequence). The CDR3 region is CASSPAWGRNQPQHF. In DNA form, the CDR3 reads TGTGCCAGCAGTCCCGCCTGGGGACGCAATCAGCCCCAGCATTTT.

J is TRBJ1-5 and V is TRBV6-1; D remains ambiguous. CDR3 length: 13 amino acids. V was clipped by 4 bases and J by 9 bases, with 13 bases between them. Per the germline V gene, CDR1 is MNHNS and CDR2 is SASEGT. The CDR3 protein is CASSAYNNGPQHF. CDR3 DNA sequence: TGTGCCAGCAGTGCTTATAATAACGGGCCCCAGCATTTT.

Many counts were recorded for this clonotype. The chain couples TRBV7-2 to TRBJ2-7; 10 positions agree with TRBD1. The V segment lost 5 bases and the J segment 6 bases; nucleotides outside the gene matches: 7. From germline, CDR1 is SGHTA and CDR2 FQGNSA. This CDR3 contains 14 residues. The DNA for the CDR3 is TGTGCCAGCAGCCCCGGGACAGGGGAGATCGAGCAGTACTTC. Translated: CASSPGTGEIEQYF.

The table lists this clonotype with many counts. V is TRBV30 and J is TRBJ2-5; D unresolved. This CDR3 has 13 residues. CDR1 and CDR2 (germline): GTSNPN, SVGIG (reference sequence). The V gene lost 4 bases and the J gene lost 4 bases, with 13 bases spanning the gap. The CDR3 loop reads CAWTVGGRETQYF. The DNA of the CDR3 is TGTGCCTGGACCGTCGGTGGCCGAGAGACCCAGTACTTC.

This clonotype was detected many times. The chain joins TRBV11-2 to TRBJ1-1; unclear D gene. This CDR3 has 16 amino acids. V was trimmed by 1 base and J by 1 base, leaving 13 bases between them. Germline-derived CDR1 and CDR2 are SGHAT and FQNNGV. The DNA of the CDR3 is TGTGCCAGCAGCTTAGTGGTGTGGCAGCCGAACACTGAAGCTTTCTTT. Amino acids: CASSLVVWQPNTEAFF.

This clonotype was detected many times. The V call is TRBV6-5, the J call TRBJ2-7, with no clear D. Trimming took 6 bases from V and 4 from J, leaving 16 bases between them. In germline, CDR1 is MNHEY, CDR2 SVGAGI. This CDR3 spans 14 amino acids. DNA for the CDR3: TGTGCCAGCAGGGGCGGAACGGGTACTTACGAGCAGTACTTC. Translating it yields CASRGGTGTYEQYF.

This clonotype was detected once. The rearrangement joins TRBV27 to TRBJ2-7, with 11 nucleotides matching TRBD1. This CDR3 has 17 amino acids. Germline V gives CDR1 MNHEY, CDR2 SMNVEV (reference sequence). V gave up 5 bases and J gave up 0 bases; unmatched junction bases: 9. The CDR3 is CASSLQRDRGDSYEQYF. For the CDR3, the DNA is TGTGCCAGCAGTCTACAGAGGGACAGGGGGGACTCCTACGAGCAGTACTTC.

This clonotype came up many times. This CDR3 reads CASSYSGLGQETQYF. In nucleotides, the CDR3 is TGTGCCAGCAGTTACTCGGGACTTGGTCAAGAGACCCAGTACTTC. The chain is built from TRBV6-2 or TRBV6-3 and TRBJ2-5; possibly TRBD2 for D (6 bases). Trimming left V 0 bases short and J 2 bases short, with 10 bases between. Germline loops: CDR1 MNHEY, CDR2 SVGEGT. This CDR3 comprises 15 residues.

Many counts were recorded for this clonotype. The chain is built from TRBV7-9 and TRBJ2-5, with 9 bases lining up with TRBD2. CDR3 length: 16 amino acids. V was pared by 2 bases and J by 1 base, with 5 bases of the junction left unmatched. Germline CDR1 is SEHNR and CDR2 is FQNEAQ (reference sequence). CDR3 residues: CASSLLAGPFQETQYF. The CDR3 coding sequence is TGTGCCAGCAGCTTACTAGCGGGGCCATTCCAAGAGACCCAGTACTTC.

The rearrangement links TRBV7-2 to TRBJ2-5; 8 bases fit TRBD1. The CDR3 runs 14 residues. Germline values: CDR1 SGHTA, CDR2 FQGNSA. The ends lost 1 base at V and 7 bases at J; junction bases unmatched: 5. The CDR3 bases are TGTGCCAGCAGCTTAGGGACAGGGTCCTTGACCCAGTACTTC. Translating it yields CASSLGTGSLTQYF.

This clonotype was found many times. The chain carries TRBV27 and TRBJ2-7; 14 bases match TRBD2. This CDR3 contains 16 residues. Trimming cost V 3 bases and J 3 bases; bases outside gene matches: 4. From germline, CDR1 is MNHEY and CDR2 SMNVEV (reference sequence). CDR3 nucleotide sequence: TGTGCCAGCAGTTTGTTGACTAGCGGGGGGGTCTACGAGCAGTACTTC. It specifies CASSLLTSGGVYEQYF.

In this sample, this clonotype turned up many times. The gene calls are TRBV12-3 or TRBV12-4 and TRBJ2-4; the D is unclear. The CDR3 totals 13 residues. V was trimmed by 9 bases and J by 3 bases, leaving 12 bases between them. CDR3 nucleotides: TGTGCCAGTCAAGGGTCCGACAAAAACATTCAGTACTTC. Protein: CASQGSDKNIQYF.

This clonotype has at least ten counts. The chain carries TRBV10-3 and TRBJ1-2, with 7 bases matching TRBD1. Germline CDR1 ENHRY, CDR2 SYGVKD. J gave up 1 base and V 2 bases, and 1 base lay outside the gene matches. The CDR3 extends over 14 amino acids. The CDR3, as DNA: TGTGCCATCAGTGAGGGACAGGTTAACTATGGCTACACCTTC. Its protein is CAISEGQVNYGYTF.

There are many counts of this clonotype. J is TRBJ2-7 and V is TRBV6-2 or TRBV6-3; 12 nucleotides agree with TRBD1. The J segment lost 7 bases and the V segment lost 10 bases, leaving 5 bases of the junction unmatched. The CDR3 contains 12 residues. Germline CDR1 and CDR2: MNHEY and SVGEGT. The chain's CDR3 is CAIRDRGLEQYF. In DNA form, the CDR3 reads TGTGCCATCCGGGACAGGGGGCTTGAGCAGTACTTC.

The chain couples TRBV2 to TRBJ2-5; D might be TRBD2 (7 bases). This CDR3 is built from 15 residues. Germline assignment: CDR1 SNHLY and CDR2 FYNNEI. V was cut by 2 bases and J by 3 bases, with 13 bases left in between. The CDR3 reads CASSERSGGEETQYF. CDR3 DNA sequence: TGTGCCAGCAGTGAAAGATCGGGGGGCGAAGAGACCCAGTACTTC.

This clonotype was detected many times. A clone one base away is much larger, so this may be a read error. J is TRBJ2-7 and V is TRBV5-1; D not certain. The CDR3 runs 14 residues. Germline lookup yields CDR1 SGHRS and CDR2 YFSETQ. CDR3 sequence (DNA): TGCGCCGGCAGCTTGGTTCTGGATTCCTACGAGCAGTACTTC. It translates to CAGSLVLDSYEQYF.

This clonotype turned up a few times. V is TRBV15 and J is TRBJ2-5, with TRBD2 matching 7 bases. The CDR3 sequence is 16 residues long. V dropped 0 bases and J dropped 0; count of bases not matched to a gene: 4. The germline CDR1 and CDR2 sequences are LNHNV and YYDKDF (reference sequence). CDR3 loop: CATSREWGGNQETQYF. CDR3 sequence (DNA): TGTGCCACCAGCAGAGAATGGGGAGGGAACCAAGAGACCCAGTACTTC.